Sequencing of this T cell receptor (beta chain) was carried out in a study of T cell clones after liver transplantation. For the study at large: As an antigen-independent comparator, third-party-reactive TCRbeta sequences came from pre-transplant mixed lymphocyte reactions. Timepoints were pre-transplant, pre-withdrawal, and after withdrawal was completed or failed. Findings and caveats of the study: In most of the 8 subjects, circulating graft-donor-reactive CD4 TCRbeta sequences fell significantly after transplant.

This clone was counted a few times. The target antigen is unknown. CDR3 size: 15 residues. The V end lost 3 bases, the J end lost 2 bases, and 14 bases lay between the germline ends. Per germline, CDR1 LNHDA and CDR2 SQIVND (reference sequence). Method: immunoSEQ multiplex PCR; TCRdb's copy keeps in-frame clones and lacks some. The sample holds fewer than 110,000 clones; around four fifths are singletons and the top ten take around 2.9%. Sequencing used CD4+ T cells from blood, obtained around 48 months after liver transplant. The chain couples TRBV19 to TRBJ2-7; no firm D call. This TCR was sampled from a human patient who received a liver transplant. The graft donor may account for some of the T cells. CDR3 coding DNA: TGTGCCAGTAGTATGGTCTTAGAAAGCGCCTACGAGCAGTACTTC. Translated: CASSMVLESAYEQYF.